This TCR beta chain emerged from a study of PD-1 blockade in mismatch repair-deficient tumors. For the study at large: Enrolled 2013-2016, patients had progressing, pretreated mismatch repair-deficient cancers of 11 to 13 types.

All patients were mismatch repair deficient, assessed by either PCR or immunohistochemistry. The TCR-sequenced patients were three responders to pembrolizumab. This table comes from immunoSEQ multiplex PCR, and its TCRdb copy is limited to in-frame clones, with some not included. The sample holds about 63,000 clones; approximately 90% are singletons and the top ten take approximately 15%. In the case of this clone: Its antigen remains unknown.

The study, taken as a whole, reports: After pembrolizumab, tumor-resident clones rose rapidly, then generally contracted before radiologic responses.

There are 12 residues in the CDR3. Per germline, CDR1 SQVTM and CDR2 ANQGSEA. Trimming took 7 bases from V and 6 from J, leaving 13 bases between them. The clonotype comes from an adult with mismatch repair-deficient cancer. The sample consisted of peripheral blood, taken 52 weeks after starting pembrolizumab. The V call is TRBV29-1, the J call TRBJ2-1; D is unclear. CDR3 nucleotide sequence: TGCAGCGCCGAACACAAACCCAATGAGCAGTTCTTC. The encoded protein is CSAEHKPNEQFF.